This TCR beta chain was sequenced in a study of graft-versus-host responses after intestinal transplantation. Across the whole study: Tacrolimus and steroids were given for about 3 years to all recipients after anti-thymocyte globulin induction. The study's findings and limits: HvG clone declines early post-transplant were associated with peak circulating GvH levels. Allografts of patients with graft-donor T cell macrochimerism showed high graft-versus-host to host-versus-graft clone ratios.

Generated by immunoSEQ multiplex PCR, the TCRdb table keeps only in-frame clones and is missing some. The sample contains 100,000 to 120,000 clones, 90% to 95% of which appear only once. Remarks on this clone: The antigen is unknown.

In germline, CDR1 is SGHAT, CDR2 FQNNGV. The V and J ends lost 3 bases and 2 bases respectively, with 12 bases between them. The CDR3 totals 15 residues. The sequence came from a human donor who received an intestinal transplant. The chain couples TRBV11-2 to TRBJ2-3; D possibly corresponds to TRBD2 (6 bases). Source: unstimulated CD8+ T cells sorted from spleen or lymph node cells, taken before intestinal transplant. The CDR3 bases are TGTGCCAGCAGCTTCGATAGCGGACCCACAGATACGCAGTATTTT. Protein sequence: CASSFDSGPTDTQYF.